The clone carrying this TCR beta chain has just one count. CDR1 and CDR2 (germline): SGHAT, FQNNGV. The CDR3 covers 15 residues. V was pared by 4 bases and J by 4 bases, with 7 bases of the junction left unmatched. These data are taken from a study of T cells in Graves' hyperthyroidism and ophthalmopathy. The investigators amplified TCR beta CDR3 regions from RNA transcripts. Initially, a first-round RT-PCR of the TCR CDR3 employed the HTBI primer set. TCRdb re-derived calls from the multiplex PCR reads in MiXCR, one entry per CDR3 protein. In the table there are about 360,000 distinct CDR3 sequences, about 25% of which are singletons.

The receptor's source is a man aged 50-59 years with Graves' hyperthyroidism. The V call is TRBV11-2, the J call TRBJ2-3; 8 positions match TRBD1. Material for sequencing was blood. CDR3 sequence (DNA): TGTGCCAGCAGCTCGTCTGACAGGGGTCCAGATACGCAGTATTTT. Translation gives CASSSSDRGPDTQYF.